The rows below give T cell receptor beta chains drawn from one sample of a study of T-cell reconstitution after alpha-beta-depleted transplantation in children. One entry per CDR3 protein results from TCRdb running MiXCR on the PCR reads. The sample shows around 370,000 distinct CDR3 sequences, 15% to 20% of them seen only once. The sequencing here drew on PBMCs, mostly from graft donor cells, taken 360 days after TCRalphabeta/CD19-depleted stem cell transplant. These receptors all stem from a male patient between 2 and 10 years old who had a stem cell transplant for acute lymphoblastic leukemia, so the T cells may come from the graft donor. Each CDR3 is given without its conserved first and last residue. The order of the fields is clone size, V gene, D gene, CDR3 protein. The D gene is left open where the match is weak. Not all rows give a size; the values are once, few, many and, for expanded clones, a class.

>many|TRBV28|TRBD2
ASSLWAGESYNEQF
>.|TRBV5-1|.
ASSLLSPPYEQY
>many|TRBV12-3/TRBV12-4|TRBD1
ASSFPGQLNTGELF
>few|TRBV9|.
ASSVDNSYNEQF
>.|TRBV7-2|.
ASSLDYGAYYEQY
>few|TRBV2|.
ASSESGWRSNQPQH
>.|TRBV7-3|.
ASSLYRDDEQY
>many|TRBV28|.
ASSLGGLYEQY
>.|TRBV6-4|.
ASRRTPNTGELF
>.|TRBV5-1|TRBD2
ASSAGGLAETQY
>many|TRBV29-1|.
SVAGLLPADTQY
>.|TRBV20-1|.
SAYSAFNEKLF
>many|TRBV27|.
ASRGSGANVLT
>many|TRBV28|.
ASSSLTGIYEQY
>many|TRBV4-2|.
ASSQLGLSAGELF
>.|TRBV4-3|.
ASSPGLLETYNEQF
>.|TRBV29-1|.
SVEGRTVPTDTQY
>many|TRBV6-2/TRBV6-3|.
ASSYRQRRRYNEQF
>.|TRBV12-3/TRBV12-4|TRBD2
ASSWTSNEQF
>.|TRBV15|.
ATTRTSWVESGNTIY
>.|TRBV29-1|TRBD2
SASGRATDTQY
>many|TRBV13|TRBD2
ASSRWASGGYNEQF
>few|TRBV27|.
ASSSFNPDNEQF
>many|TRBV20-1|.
SATRLNEQY
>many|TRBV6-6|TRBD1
ASSYMTGDGYT
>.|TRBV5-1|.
ASSLGDSSGETQY
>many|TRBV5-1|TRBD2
ASSGIAGGRDTQY
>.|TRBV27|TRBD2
ASSLRRLAGGNEQF
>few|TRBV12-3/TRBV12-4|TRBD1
ASSHRTGWTGGEKLF
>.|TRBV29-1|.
SVEVVGQLYEQY
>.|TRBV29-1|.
SVPWMGEQY
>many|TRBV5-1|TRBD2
ASSPKGLAGSVDSYNEQF
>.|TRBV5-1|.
ASSLVGLDEQF
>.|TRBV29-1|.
SAGPKLHTEAF
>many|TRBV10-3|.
ATGPPSTDTQY
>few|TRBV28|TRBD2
ASSGLQNYNEQF
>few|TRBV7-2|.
ASSSSYKDTQY
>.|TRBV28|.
ASSFPRGQSYNEQF
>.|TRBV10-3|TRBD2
AITGTSGRGYNEQF
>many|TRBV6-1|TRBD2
ASSRSSGRAYNEQF
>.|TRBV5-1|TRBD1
ASSFIGTGQKHTGELF
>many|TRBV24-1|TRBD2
ATSDGAGEGNEQF
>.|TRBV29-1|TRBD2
SGQGIAGGWSTDTQY